This note documents a single T cell receptor (beta chain) sequence. The specificity of this receptor is unknown. There are no base qualities to consult, and no much larger clone falls within one base. Genomic DNA was extracted from sorted cells for sequencing of the TCRbeta CDR3 region. The immunoSEQ Assay was used for sequencing of TCRbeta CDR3 regions. As stored in TCRdb, this immuneACCESS dataset retains in-frame rearrangements with V and J assigned. A fraction of the clones does not appear; measured against another copy, unresolved V genes explain less than half of the discrepancy, and the remainder lacks a known reason. In all, the sample holds 55,000 to 75,000 clones, and about 81% of those were seen once. The ten biggest clones cover roughly 0.99% of the sample. This record comes from a study of OX40 agonist ivuxolimab in advanced cancers. For the wider study: Ivuxolimab was a fully human IgG2 agonistic monoclonal antibody targeting the costimulatory receptor OX40 (CD134). Intravenous ivuxolimab was administered to patients every 2 weeks at six dose levels: 0.01, 0.1, 0.3, 1.5, 3 and 10 mg/kg. Among the roughly 52 dose-escalation patients, some 19 had hepatocellular carcinoma, roughly 15 melanoma, 9 renal cell carcinoma and 9 head and neck cancer. The dose-escalation cohort was around 83% male with a mean age of approximately 60 years, ranging from roughly 23 to 90. Patients were allowed to have had prior anti-PD-1, anti-PD-L1 or anti-CTLA-4 therapy, and approximately 39% of the dose-escalation patients had been treated with checkpoint inhibitors. Three dose-escalation patients achieved partial responses, one with hepatocellular carcinoma and two with cutaneous melanoma. Peripheral TCRbeta sequencing was intended to test whether TCR sequence diversity was altered and clonal T-cell expansion was caused by ivuxolimab. The paper describes the monotherapy dose-escalation part (N ≈ 50 patients) of the phase I trial of ivuxolimab.

Results and caveats for the whole study, not just this receptor: Low levels of normalized T-cell clonal expansion were also seen in some patients who did not respond. After ivuxolimab, more expanded clones were found on average in CD8+ T cells than in CD4+ T cells. At doses of 0.1 to 3.0 mg/kg, clonal expansion of both CD4+ and CD8+ T cells in blood was seen between baseline and week 6. Antigen specificity was not determined for the clonally expanded peripheral T cells. In the 0.1-3.0 mg/kg groups, partial responders had among the lowest normalized peripheral clonal expansion, particularly in CD8+ T cells.

Patients with a history of autoimmune disease or receiving systemic immunosuppression were excluded from the trial. Peripheral blood for TCR sequencing was drawn from every dose cohort at baseline, at cycle 4 day 1 and at cycle 7 day 1. Samples came from an open-label, multicenter, first-in-human phase I dose-escalation trial of ivuxolimab. Adults with locally advanced or metastatic melanoma, renal cell carcinoma, hepatocellular carcinoma or head and neck squamous cell carcinoma were enrolled in the trial. Before TCR sequencing, CD4+ and CD8+ T cells were separately sorted from peripheral blood. Including the terminal cysteine and phenylalanine, the CDR3 comprises 15 residues. The kept DNA is CDR3 alone, 45 bases in frame from the first base. V is cut back by 7 bases and J by 1 base, with 10 bases in the junction unmatched. Looking up the germline V gene (reference sequence) yields CDR1 LNHDA and CDR2 SQIVND.

The chain is made from TRBV19 and TRBJ2-7; TRBD1 matches 7 bases in the middle. Sequences were derived from CD4+ or CD8+ T cells sorted from blood, sampled in a trial of the OX40 agonist ivuxolimab. The sequence was collected from an adult with an advanced solid tumor such as melanoma, head and neck, liver or kidney cancer. The sequenced DNA: TGTGCCAGTACCGACTCCCGGGACAGATCCTACGAGCAGTACTTC. Protein translation: CASTDSRDRSYEQYF.